This TCR beta chain was captured by sequencing in a study of blood T cell repertoires in COVID-19. The data were produced by immunoSEQ multiplex PCR, yet TCRdb's version contains in-frame clones alone and is incomplete. The data show about 230,000 clones, 80% to 85% seen once. Source material: peripheral blood. This receptor was obtained from a man aged 35 to 55 with acute or convalescent COVID-19.

Written as DNA, the CDR3 is TGTGCCAGCAGGAGGACTAGCGGGTCCCAAGAGACCCAGTACTTC. Its protein is CASRRTSGSQETQYF. The chain uses TRBV6-6 and TRBJ2-5, with TRBD2 identical over 11 bases. CDR3 size: 15 residues. Germline values: CDR1 MNHNY, CDR2 SVGAGI (reference sequence). V trimming: 6 bases; J trimming: 1 base; junction bases outside the gene matches: 4.